The clone carrying this TCR beta chain is labeled medium-sized. TCRdb used MiXCR to reprocess the PCR reads, holding one entry per CDR3 protein. Here the sample spans 1,200 to 1,500 distinct CDR3 sequences, about 6% being singletons. These data belong to a study of CXCR3 chemokines and chemotherapy response in bladder cancer. Collection of the sample occurred from a patient whose treatment included neoadjuvant chemotherapy. The receptor comes from a human donor with bladder cancer that responded to neoadjuvant chemotherapy.

CDR3 amino acids: CATSTPLGSLHF. The CDR3 DNA is TGTGCCACCAGTACCCCCCTGGGCTCCCTCCACTTT. The rearrangement joins TRBV15 to TRBJ1-6; D ambiguous. Trimming removed 6 bases at V and 14 bases at J, with 14 bases between. The CDR3 has 12 residues. Germline values: CDR1 LNHNV, CDR2 YYDKDF (reference sequence).